Sequencing of this T cell receptor beta chain was carried out in a study of cytomegalovirus exposure and HLA in healthy donors. Study-wide findings and caveats: Specificity of three CMV-associated chains for CMV antigens was verified in vitro.

CDR1 and CDR2 from the germline V gene are SGHTA and FQGNSA. V gave up 4 bases and J gave up 7 bases; unmatched junction bases: 8. The CDR3 length is 16 residues. Profiled with immunoSEQ multiplex PCR; TCRdb holds only in-frame clones, not every one. The sample lists roughly 45,000 clones, over 85% seen once, with approximately 8% in the top ten. The study drew the donors from its roughly 120-subject validation cohort, separate from the approximately 700-subject first cohort. Concerning this clone itself: Its antigen is undetermined.

This TCR came from a woman younger than 35 in good health and CMV-seropositive. This chain connects TRBV7-2 to TRBJ1-6; the match to TRBD1 covers 9 bases. The specimen was PBMCs. CDR3 nucleotide sequence: TGTGCCAGCAGCTCAACCGGGACAGGGTTAAATTCACCCCTCCACTTT. The encoded protein is CASSSTGTGLNSPLHF.